These 32 T cell receptor beta chains originate from one sample sequenced in a study of CD8 T cells in ankylosing spondylitis. Each CDR3 protein gets one entry after TCRdb re-called the 5' RACE reads with MiXCR. The sample has 90,000 to 120,000 distinct CDR3 sequences, 24% seen once; the top ten hold 9% to 15%. The sequencing sample was made of synovial fluid, either unsorted or a sorted T cell fraction (not recorded which). The source is a male donor with ankylosing spondylitis.

The sample holds a few counts of this clonotype. J is TRBJ2-5 and V is TRBV12-3 or TRBV12-4; 9 bases align to TRBD1. V dropped 6 bases and J dropped 5; count of bases not matched to a gene: 10. There are 15 residues in the CDR3. CDR3 coding DNA: TGTGCCAGCAGCCCCGGGACAGGGAATGGGGAGACCCAGTACTTC. Amino acid sequence: CASSPGTGNGETQYF.

This clonotype was counted at least ten times. The CDR3 nucleotides are TGCGCCAGCAGCTCCGGCCCCGTGGGCGAGCAGTACTTC. Translated: CASSSGPVGEQYF. The rearrangement uses TRBV10-1 and TRBJ2-7; the D is unclear. Trimming took off 6 bases at V and 6 bases at J, with 15 bases between the two ends. CDR1 WNHNN and CDR2 SYGVQD come from the germline V gene (reference sequence). CDR3 size: 13 residues.

This clonotype was counted between two and nine times. The chain has TRBV5-5 and TRBJ1-1; D not resolved. Germline CDR1 SGHKS, CDR2 YYEKEE (reference sequence). This CDR3 has 13 amino acids. V lost 4 bases, J lost 5 bases, and 12 bases lay in between. CDR3 in amino acids: CASSTQMGTEAFF. In nucleotides, the CDR3 is TGTGCCAGCAGCACCCAAATGGGAACTGAAGCTTTCTTT. The variable domain in full, completed from reference TRBV5-5 and TRBJ1-1, reads DAGVTQSPTHLIKTRGQQVTLRCSPISGHKSVSWYQQVLGQGPQFIFQYYEKEERGRGNFPDRFSARQFPNYSSELNVNALLLGDSALYLCASSTQMGTEAFFGQGTRLTVV.

The chain joins TRBV7-2 to TRBJ1-2; 10 bases align to TRBD1. The V segment lost 4 bases and the J segment 3 bases; nucleotides outside the gene matches: 5. CDR3 size: 15 residues. Looked up from germline, CDR1 is SGHTA and CDR2 is FQGNSA. In DNA, the CDR3 is TGTGCCAGCAGCTCGGACAGGGGGATGTACTATGGCTACACCTTC. Translation: CASSSDRGMYYGYTF.

This clonotype has a handful of counts. This chain connects TRBV24-1 to TRBJ2-1, with D unclear. The CDR3 totals 13 residues. V lost 9 bases and J 9 bases, leaving 17 bases between the germline ends. The germline gives CDR1 KGHDR, CDR2 SFDVKD. This CDR3 reads CATAGRTNGEQFF. CDR3 nucleotides: TGTGCCACCGCTGGACGGACGAATGGTGAGCAGTTCTTC.

There are a few counts of this clonotype. V is TRBV5-1 and J is TRBJ2-7; 7 bases are shared with TRBD1. V lost 4 bases, J lost 7 bases, and 8 bases stayed unmatched. This CDR3 is 13 amino acids long. CDR1 is SGHRS and CDR2 is YFSETQ in the germline V gene. CDR3 amino acids: CASSRPGGGEQYF. CDR3 DNA sequence: TGCGCCAGCAGCCGCCCAGGGGGTGGGGAGCAGTACTTC.

The table lists this clonotype with a few counts. The chain recombines TRBV28 with TRBJ2-3; 8 bases map to TRBD2. The V gene end was trimmed by 7 bases and the J gene end by 4 bases; junction bases not matched to a gene: 7. Germline-derived CDR1 and CDR2 are MDHEN and SYDVKM. The length of the CDR3 is 14 residues. The CDR3 reads CASKVAGRADTQYF. The CDR3 DNA reads TGTGCCAGCAAGGTAGCGGGAAGGGCAGATACGCAGTATTTT.

The table lists this clonotype with a few counts. The rearrangement joins TRBV12-3 or TRBV12-4 to TRBJ1-5; tentatively, D is TRBD1 (6 bases). Deletions cut 3 bases from V and 2 bases from J, with 17 bases between. This CDR3 is built from 17 residues. In DNA form, the CDR3 reads TGTGCCAGCAGTTTTCTGGGGGCAGGTACGGGCAATCAGCCCCAGCATTTT. Translation: CASSFLGAGTGNQPQHF.

The chain recombines TRBV9 with TRBJ2-4; 9 bases are a match to TRBD2. After removal of 0 bases from V and 3 bases from J, the junction contained 1 base not matched to a gene. This CDR3 has 15 amino acids. Germline V gene lookup returns CDR1 SGDLS and CDR2 YYNGEE. The CDR3 DNA follows: TGTGCCAGCAGCGTAGCAGCGGGAGGCAAAAACATTCAGTACTTC. Translation: CASSVAAGGKNIQYF.

This clonotype was counted only a few times. The V and J genes are TRBV10-3 and TRBJ2-1; 13 bases are a match to TRBD2. Per the germline V gene, CDR1 is ENHRY and CDR2 is SYGVKD. The CDR3 is made up of 15 amino acids. J lost 10 bases, V lost 6 bases, and 9 bases had no gene match. The CDR3 DNA reads as TGTGCCATCAGCACTGGACTAGCGGGAGTCGGAGAGCAGTTCTTC. Its protein is CAISTGLAGVGEQFF.

The chain carries TRBV6-1 and TRBJ2-7, with TRBD1 identical over 7 bases. This CDR3 has 14 residues. V lost 3 bases, J lost 2 bases, and 4 bases stayed unmatched. Germline CDR1 MNHNS, CDR2 SASEGT. The CDR3 DNA reads TGTGCCAGCAGTGACAGGGGGTTCACCTACGAGCAGTACGTC. Its protein is CASSDRGFTYEQYV.

This chain connects TRBV20-1 to TRBJ2-6; D tentatively reads TRBD1 or TRBD2 (5 bases each). CDR3 length equals 16 residues. Germline lookup yields CDR1 DFQATT and CDR2 SNEGSKA (reference sequence). V dropped 4 bases and J dropped 2 bases, with 15 bases sitting between them. CDR3: CSATTLGVAGANVLTF. The CDR3 coding sequence is TGCAGTGCTACCACATTGGGGGTAGCTGGGGCCAACGTCCTGACTTTC.

This clonotype has at least ten counts. The rearrangement joins TRBV20-1 to TRBJ2-3, with 8 bases fitting TRBD1. CDR1 and CDR2 from the germline V gene are DFQATT and SNEGSKA (reference sequence). The J segment lost 2 bases and the V segment lost 4 bases, leaving 8 bases of the junction unmatched. CDR3 length: 15 amino acids. CDR3 nucleotide sequence: TGCAGTGCTATCAGAGGACAGGGTGACACAGATACGCAGTATTTT. Its translation is CSAIRGQGDTDTQYF.

This rearrangement joins TRBV4-1 to TRBJ2-7; TRBD1 aligns across 7 bases. V gave up 3 bases and J gave up 2 bases; unmatched junction bases: 13. Germline CDR1 and CDR2: MGHRA and YSYEKL. The CDR3 contains 17 residues. CDR3 coding DNA: TGCGCCAGCAGCCACCTACCTTTATGGGACAGACCCTACGAGCAGTACTTC. This encodes CASSHLPLWDRPYEQYF.

This clonotype was counted a few times. This rearrangement joins TRBV6-2 or TRBV6-3 to TRBJ2-1, with D tentatively TRBD1 or TRBD2 (5 bases each). Germline V gives CDR1 MNHEY, CDR2 SVGEGT. The CDR3 consists of 16 residues. Between the trimmed V and J ends, which lost 4 bases and 4 bases, there was a span of 17 bases. CDR3 amino acids: CASSSTSSWGYNEQFF. In nucleotides, the CDR3 is TGTGCCAGCAGTTCTACGTCATCGTGGGGGTACAATGAGCAGTTCTTC.

The V gene is TRBV20-1, the J gene TRBJ1-2; possible D gene TRBD1, 5 bases. The germline V gene encodes CDR1 DFQATT and CDR2 SNEGSKA (reference sequence). This CDR3 has 12 residues. Trimming shortened V by 5 bases and J by 9 bases, and 16 bases separated the two germline ends. CDR3 region: CSAGTDKYSYTF. CDR3 DNA sequence: TGCAGTGCTGGGACGGATAAGTATAGCTACACCTTC.

The chain combines TRBV19 with TRBJ2-2, with 7 bases lining up with TRBD2. The V and J ends lost 2 bases and 0 bases, in that order; junction bases with no gene match: 0. Germline V lookup: CDR1 LNHDA, CDR2 SQIVND (reference sequence). This CDR3 has 15 amino acids. The CDR3 DNA reads TGTGCCAGTAGTATACTAGCGGCGAACACCGGGGAGCTGTTTTTT. This encodes CASSILAANTGELFF.

This rearrangement joins TRBV24-1 to TRBJ2-1; TRBD1 might be the D (6 bases). CDR1 and CDR2 from the germline V gene are KGHDR and SFDVKD. The CDR3 is 17 amino acids. Between the trimmed V and J ends, which lost 0 bases and 1 base, there was a span of 12 bases. The CDR3 DNA follows: TGTGCCACCAGTGATTTGATTACAGGGAATTCCTACAATGAGCAGTTCTTC. This sequence encodes CATSDLITGNSYNEQFF.

The V gene is TRBV10-3, the J gene TRBJ2-2; D remains ambiguous. Germline V gene lookup returns CDR1 ENHRY and CDR2 SYGVKD. CDR3 size: 14 residues. V lost 5 bases and J lost 0, with 7 bases in between. The CDR3 nucleotides are TGTGCCATCAGTTCCCAACCGAACACCGGGGAGCTGTTTTTT. This gives the protein CAISSQPNTGELFF.

For this clonotype: The germline gene is not matched at one end of the junction; a read error may be the cause. The chain uses TRBV30 and TRBJ2-3; possibly TRBD2 for D (6 bases). CDR1 is GTSNPN and CDR2 is SVGIG in the germline V gene (reference sequence). This CDR3 comprises 12 residues. The DNA for the CDR3 is TGTGCCTGGAGTGCGGGAGTAGATACGCGGTATTTT. It specifies CAWSAGVDTRYF.

This clonotype appeared a few times. This chain uses TRBV30 with TRBJ2-7; D unclear. The CDR3 is made up of 13 amino acids. CDR1 is GTSNPN and CDR2 is SVGIG in the germline V gene (reference sequence). V was shortened by 2 bases and J by 3 bases, with 11 bases between the two germline ends. The CDR3 region has the DNA TGTGCCTGGAGTTCTGACGTAGGCTACGAGCAGTACTTC. Translated: CAWSSDVGYEQYF.

At least ten counts were recorded for this clonotype. V gene TRBV4-1 combines with J gene TRBJ2-5, with 9 positions matching TRBD1. Germline lookup yields CDR1 MGHRA and CDR2 YSYEKL. The CDR3 length is 15 residues. Trimming cost V 4 bases and J 5 bases; bases outside gene matches: 8. CDR3 nucleotide sequence: TGCGCCAGCAGCCGGGACCGGGACAGGGTTGAGACCCAGTACTTC. This sequence encodes CASSRDRDRVETQYF.

In its sample, this clonotype was seen a few times. The chain joins TRBV20-1 to TRBJ1-2; 12 bases fit TRBD1. The CDR3 runs 15 residues. Looked up from germline, CDR1 is DFQATT and CDR2 is SNEGSKA (reference sequence). The junction had 13 bases not matched to a gene; V was cut back by 7 bases and J by 7 bases. The CDR3 region has the DNA TGCAGTGGCATCGTACCGGGACAGGGGGCACTTGGCTACACCTTC. It translates to CSGIVPGQGALGYTF.

The V call is TRBV5-1, the J call TRBJ2-7, with 7 bases matching TRBD1. Per germline, CDR1 SGHRS and CDR2 YFSETQ. This CDR3 has 15 residues. Unmatched junction bases numbered 8, after V lost 4 bases and J lost 1 base. CDR3 loop: CASSAYRGVSYEQYF. DNA for the CDR3: TGCGCCAGCAGCGCTTACAGGGGCGTATCCTACGAGCAGTACTTC.

This clonotype has a handful of counts. The chain joins TRBV27 to TRBJ1-1, with D possibly being TRBD1 (6 bases). The CDR3 sequence is 14 residues long. Germline V gene lookup returns CDR1 MNHEY and CDR2 SMNVEV (reference sequence). V lost 6 bases to trimming and J lost 5 bases, with 16 bases between them. This CDR3 reads CASRLGGGYTEAFF. In DNA form, the CDR3 reads TGTGCCAGCAGGCTAGGTGGGGGCTATACTGAAGCTTTCTTT.

The chain recombines TRBV9 with TRBJ2-5, with no clear D. There are 14 residues in the CDR3. Trimming pared 4 bases from V and 5 bases from J, leaving 15 bases between. Germline lookup yields CDR1 SGDLS and CDR2 YYNGEE. CDR3 residues: CASSLSMVGETQYF. The CDR3 DNA reads as TGTGCCAGCAGCCTATCCATGGTTGGGGAGACCCAGTACTTC.

The table lists this clonotype with many counts. The chain has TRBV7-2 and TRBJ2-7, with D hard to call. This CDR3 comprises 13 residues. V gave up 1 base and J gave up 4 bases, with 8 bases separating them. The germline V gene encodes CDR1 SGHTA and CDR2 FQGNSA. In DNA, the CDR3 is TGTGCCAGCAGCTTAGAGGCGGAGTACGAGCAGTACTTC. Residues: CASSLEAEYEQYF.

The chain links TRBV24-1 to TRBJ1-2; 7 nucleotides agree with TRBD1. The CDR3 covers 12 residues. The trim removed 4 bases at V and 8 bases at J, leaving 3 bases unmatched. The germline V gene has CDR1 KGHDR and CDR2 SFDVKD. In DNA form, the CDR3 reads TGTGCCACCAGTGAGCAGGGGGGCGGCTACACCTTC. Protein sequence: CATSEQGGGYTF.

This clonotype was seen more than once but under ten times. The V and J genes are TRBV19 and TRBJ2-1, with a tentative D call TRBD2 (5 bases). The V end was cut by 4 bases, the J end by 10 bases, with 11 bases between. In germline, CDR1 is LNHDA, CDR2 SQIVND (reference sequence). The length of the CDR3 is 12 residues. The CDR3 loop is CASSTLAAEQFF. DNA of the CDR3: TGTGCCAGTAGTACCCTAGCAGCCGAGCAGTTCTTC.

There are many counts of this clonotype. The chain recombines TRBV20-1 with TRBJ2-7, with 7 bases that match TRBD2. The CDR3 is 15 residues long. V was clipped by 1 base and J by 2 bases; unmatched bases: 8. CDR1 is DFQATT, CDR2 SNEGSKA, per germline (reference sequence). The CDR3, as DNA: TGCAGTGCTAGAGGGAAAACTAGCGCAACCTACGAGCAGTACTTC. Amino acid sequence: CSARGKTSATYEQYF.

The chain links TRBV6-2 or TRBV6-3 to TRBJ2-5; D not resolved. The CDR3 sequence is 16 residues long. With 1 base removed from V and 5 bases from J, the gap between germline ends came to 17 bases. Germline V gene lookup returns CDR1 MNHEY and CDR2 SVGEGT. DNA of the CDR3: TGTGCCAGCAGTTACTTGTCCCCGAACTTTGGGGAGACCCAGTACTTC. Protein: CASSYLSPNFGETQYF.

The genes are TRBV12-3 or TRBV12-4 and TRBJ1-4; no firm D call. Trimming removed 5 bases at V and 7 bases at J, with 14 bases between. The CDR3 contains 14 residues. CDR3 coding DNA: TGTGCCAGCAGTCCCCGAACTCTTGGTGAAAAACTGTTTTTT. Translating gives CASSPRTLGEKLFF.